The T cell receptor (beta chain) described here comes from a study of blood T cells in healthy people across ages. Investigators took approximately 9.4 milliliters of peripheral blood from every donor. Per germline, CDR1 ENHRY and CDR2 SYGVKD. This CDR3 spans 14 amino acids. The ends were cut back, 6 bases at V and 3 bases at J, with 14 bases in the middle. A second PCR, run for about 7 to 11 cycles, used a sample-barcoded 5' primer plus a J-beta primer mix. Every sample gave at least 3 million paired-end reads containing CDR3. One entry per CDR3 protein results from TCRdb running MiXCR on the 5' RACE reads. The sample consists of some 710,000 distinct CDR3 sequences, approximately 21% of them appearing once.

The source material was blood. The gene calls are TRBV10-3 and TRBJ1-1; possibly TRBD1 for D (6 bases). This receptor was identified in a man aged 65-85 years in good health. The DNA of the CDR3 is TGTGCCATCAGGGTTCGGACAGCTGACACTGAAGCTTTCTTT. It specifies CAIRVRTADTEAFF.